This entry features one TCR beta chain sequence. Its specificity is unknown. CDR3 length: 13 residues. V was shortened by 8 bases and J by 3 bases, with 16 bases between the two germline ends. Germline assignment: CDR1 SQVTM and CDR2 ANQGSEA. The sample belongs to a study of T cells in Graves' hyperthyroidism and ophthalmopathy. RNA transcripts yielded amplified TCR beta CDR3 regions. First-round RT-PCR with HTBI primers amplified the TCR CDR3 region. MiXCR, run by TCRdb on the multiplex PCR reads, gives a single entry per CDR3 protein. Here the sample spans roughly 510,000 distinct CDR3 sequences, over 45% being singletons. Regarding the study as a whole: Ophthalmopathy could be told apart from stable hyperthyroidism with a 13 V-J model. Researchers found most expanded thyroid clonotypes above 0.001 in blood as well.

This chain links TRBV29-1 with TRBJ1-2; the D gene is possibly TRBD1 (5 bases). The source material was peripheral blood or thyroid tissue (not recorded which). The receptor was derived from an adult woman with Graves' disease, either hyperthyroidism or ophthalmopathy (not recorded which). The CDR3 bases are TGCAGCTCCCCCTCAGGGCAGGACTATGGCTACACCTTC. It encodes CSSPSGQDYGYTF.